Reported below is one T cell receptor (beta chain). The entry originates in a study of CD8+ T cells in alopecia areata. About the study: Treatment of the treated patients consisted of oral tofacitinib, 5 to 10 mg twice daily.

There are 12 residues in the CDR3. Per the germline V gene, CDR1 is SNHLY and CDR2 is FYNNEI. The germline V and J ends were trimmed by 5 bases and 2 bases, with 5 bases remaining between them. RNA was isolated and reverse transcribed to cDNA, the sequencing template. The assay was immunoSEQ multiplex PCR, and TCRdb's table has in-frame clones only and misses some. The sample yields approximately 160,000 clones, around three fifths seen once. Treatment meaning: oral pan-JAK inhibitor, 5-10 mg twice daily. The receptor's source is a human donor with alopecia areata. This material consisted of CD4+ T cells sorted from blood, taken at week 24, from a patient treated with tofacitinib. The chain links TRBV2 to TRBJ2-3; unclear D gene. As DNA, the CDR3 is TGTGCCAGCAGTAGGGCCACAGATACGCAGTATTTT. This codes for CASSRATDTQYF.